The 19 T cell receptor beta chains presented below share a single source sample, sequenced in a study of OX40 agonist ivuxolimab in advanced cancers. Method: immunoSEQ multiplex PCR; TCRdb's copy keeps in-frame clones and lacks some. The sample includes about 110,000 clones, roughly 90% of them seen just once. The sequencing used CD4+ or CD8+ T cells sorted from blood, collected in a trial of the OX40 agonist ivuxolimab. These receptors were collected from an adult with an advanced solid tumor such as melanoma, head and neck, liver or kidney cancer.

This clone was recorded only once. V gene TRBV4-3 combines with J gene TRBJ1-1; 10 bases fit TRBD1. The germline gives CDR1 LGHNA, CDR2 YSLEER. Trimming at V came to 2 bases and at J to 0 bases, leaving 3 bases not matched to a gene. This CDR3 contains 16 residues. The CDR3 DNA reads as TGCGCCAGCAGCCAATCTGGGACAGGGGTGAACACTGAAGCTTTCTTT. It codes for CASSQSGTGVNTEAFF.

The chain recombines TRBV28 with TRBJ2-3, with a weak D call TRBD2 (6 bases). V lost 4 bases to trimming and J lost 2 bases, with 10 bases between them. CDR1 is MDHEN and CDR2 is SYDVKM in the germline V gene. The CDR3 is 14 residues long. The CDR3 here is CASSSEGNTDTQYF. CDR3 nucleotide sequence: TGTGCCAGCAGTTCGGAGGGGAACACAGATACGCAGTATTTT.

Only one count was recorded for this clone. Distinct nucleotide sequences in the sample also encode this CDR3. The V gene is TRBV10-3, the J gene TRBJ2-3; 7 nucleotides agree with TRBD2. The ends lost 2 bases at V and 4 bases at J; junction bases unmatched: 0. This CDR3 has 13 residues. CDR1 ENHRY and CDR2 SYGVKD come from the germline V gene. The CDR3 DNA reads TGTGCCATCAGTGAGGCGGGGGCAGATACGCAGTATTTT. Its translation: CAISEAGADTQYF.

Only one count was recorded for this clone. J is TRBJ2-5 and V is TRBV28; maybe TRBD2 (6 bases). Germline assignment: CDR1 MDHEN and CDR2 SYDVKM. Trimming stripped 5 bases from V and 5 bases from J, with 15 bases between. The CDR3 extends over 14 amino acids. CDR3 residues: CASSLTPGRETQYF. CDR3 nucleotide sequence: TGTGCCAGCAGTCTCACTCCAGGGAGGGAGACCCAGTACTTC.

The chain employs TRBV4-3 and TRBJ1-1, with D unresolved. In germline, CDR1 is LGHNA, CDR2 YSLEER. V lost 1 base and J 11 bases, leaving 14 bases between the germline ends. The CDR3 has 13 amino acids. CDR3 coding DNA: TGCGCCAGCAGCCAAGGACGGGCCGGGGTCGCTTTCTTT. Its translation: CASSQGRAGVAFF.

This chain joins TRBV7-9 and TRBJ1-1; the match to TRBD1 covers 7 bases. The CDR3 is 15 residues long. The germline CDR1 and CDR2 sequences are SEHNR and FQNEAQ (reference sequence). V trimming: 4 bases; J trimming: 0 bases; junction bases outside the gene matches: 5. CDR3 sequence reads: CASSSSGTVNTEAFF. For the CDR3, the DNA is TGTGCCAGCAGCTCTTCGGGGACAGTGAACACTGAAGCTTTCTTT.

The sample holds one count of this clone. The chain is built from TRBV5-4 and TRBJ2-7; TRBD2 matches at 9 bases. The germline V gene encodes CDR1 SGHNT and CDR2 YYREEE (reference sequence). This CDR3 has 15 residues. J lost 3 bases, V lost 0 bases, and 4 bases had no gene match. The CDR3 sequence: CASSLALAGSYEQYF. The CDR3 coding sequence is TGTGCCAGCAGCTTGGCTCTAGCGGGAAGCTACGAGCAGTACTTC. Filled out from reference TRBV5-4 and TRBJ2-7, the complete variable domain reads ETGVTQSPTHLIKTRGQQVTLRCSSQSGHNTVSWYQQALGQGPQFIFQYYREEENGRGNFPPRFSGLQFPNYSSELNVNALELDDSALYLCASSLALAGSYEQYFGPGTRLTVT.

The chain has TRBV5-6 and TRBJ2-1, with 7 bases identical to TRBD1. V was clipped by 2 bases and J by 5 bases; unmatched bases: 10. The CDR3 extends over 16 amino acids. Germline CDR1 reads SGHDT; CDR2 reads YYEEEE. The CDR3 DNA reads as TGTGCCAGCAGCTTAGTGTCAGGGGGAAGCCACAATGAGCAGTTCTTC. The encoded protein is CASSLVSGGSHNEQFF.

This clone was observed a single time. The CDR3 here is CASSYGGSKYNEQFF. The DNA for the CDR3 is TGTGCCAGCAGTTACGGCGGGAGTAAATACAATGAGCAGTTCTTC. This chain joins TRBV6-5 and TRBJ2-1; the match to TRBD2 covers 7 bases. The ends lost 2 bases at V and 4 bases at J; junction bases unmatched: 5. Per germline, CDR1 MNHEY and CDR2 SVGAGI. This CDR3 contains 15 residues.

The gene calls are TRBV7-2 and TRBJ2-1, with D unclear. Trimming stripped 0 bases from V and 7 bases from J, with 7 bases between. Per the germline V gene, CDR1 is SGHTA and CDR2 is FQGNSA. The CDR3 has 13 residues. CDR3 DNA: TGTGCCAGCAGCTTAGCGTGGGAAAATGAGCAGTTCTTC. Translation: CASSLAWENEQFF.

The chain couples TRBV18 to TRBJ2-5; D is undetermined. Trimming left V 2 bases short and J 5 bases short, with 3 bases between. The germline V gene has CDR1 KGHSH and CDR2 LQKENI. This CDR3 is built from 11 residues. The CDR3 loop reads CASSPDETQYF. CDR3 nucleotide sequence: TGTGCCAGCTCACCAGACGAGACCCAGTACTTC.

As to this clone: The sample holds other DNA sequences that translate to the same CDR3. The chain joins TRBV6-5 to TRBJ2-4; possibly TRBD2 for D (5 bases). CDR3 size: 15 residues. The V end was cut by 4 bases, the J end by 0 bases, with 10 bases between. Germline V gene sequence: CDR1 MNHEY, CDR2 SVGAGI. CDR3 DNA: TGTGCCAGCAGTTCCGGGGTCCTAGCCAAAAACATTCAGTACTTC. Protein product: CASSSGVLAKNIQYF.

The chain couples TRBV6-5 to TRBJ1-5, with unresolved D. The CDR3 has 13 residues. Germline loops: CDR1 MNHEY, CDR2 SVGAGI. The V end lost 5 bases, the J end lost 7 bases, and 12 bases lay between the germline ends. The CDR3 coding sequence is TGTGCCAGCAGTCTGGACGGCAGACAGCCCCAGCATTTT. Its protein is CASSLDGRQPQHF.

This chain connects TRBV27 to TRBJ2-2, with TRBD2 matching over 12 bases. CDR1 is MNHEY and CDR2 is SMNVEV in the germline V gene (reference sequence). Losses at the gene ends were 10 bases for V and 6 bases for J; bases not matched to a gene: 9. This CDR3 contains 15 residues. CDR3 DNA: TGTGCCACAACAGCTAGCGGGAGGGGTTCCGGGGAGCTGTTTTTT. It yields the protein CATTASGRGSGELFF.

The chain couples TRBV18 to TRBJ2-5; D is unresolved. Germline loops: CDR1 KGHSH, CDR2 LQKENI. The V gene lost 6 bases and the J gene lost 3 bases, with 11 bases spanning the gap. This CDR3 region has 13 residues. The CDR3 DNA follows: TGTGCCAGCTCGTCAGGTGACGAAGAGACCCAGTACTTC. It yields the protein CASSSGDEETQYF.

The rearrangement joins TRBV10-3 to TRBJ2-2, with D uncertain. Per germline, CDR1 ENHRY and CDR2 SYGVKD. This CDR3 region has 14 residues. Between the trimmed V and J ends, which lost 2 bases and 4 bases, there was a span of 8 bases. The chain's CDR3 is CAISEPLVTGELFF. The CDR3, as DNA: TGTGCCATCAGTGAGCCCCTAGTCACCGGGGAGCTGTTTTTT.

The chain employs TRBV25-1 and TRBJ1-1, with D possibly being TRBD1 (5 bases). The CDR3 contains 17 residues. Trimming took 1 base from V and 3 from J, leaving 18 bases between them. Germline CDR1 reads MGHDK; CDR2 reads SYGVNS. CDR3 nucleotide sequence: TGTGCCAGCAGTGAATCCCACGTCGGGGCGCTGGACACTGAAGCTTTCTTT. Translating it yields CASSESHVGALDTEAFF.

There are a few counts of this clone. CDR3 amino acids: CASSLGGARGETQYF. In nucleotides, the CDR3 is TGTGCCAGCAGCTTAGGAGGGGCGCGGGGAGAGACCCAGTACTTC. The chain has TRBV7-8 and TRBJ2-5; D may be TRBD2 (6 bases). The CDR3 runs to 15 residues. The ends were cut back, 1 base at V and 4 bases at J, with 13 bases in the middle. Germline V lookup: CDR1 SGHVS, CDR2 FQNEAQ.

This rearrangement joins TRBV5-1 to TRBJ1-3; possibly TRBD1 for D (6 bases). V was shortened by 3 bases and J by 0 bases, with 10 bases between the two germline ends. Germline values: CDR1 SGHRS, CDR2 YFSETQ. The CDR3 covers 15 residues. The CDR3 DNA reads TGCGCCAGCAGCTCGGACAGTTTCTCTGGAAACACCATATATTTT. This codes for CASSSDSFSGNTIYF.